The present T cell receptor beta chain was sequenced within a study of Ad26.COV2.S vaccination and SARS-CoV-2 variants (dated by TCRdb to about 2021). About the full investigation: Donors in the vaccine arm were drawn from COV1001, a phase I-IIa trial of Ad26.COV2.S in healthy adults that was multicentre, randomized, double-blind and placebo-controlled. The TCR-sequenced set comprised around 32 samples: roughly 19 Ad26.COV2.S vaccine recipients, 5 placebo recipients and 8 SARS-CoV-2 convalescent individuals. The specificity and breadth of SARS-CoV-2-reactive T cell receptors after Ad26.COV2.S vaccination were assessed by TCRbeta repertoire sequencing. Trial participants were randomized into five groups of five: low-dose or high-dose Ad26.COV2.S given once or twice, or placebo on both occasions. Ad26.COV2.S was administered intramuscularly at a dose of 5x10^10 or 1x10^11 viral particles, either as one shot or as two shots given 56 days apart. Investigators did not know the trial group allocation while performing experiments and assessing outcomes.

General study outcomes and caveats: The study was not powered to compare responses between vaccine doses or regimens. The authors noted that total T cell responses may have been underestimated by the TCR breadth and depth analyses. Compared with placebo recipients, Ad26.COV2.S recipients showed higher spike-specific TCR breadth (P = 0.0014). Substantial breadth of spike-specific CD8+ and CD4+ T cell responses was reported after vaccination. Vaccine and placebo recipients had comparable non-spike TCR breadth, which fits with the vaccine containing only spike.

What this sample's treatment or condition label stands for: 19 received Ad26.COV2.S at low or high dose, single or two shots; a few received placebo; per-sample allocation not given. Repertoires of vaccine and placebo recipients were sequenced from samples taken on day 63 after the first injection. Cohort 1b enrolled about two dozen adults aged 18-55 years at a single site in Boston, USA, between 29 July and 7 August 2020. As a vaccine, Ad26.COV2.S was a replication-incompetent adenovirus type 26 vector that expressed a prefusion-stabilized SARS-CoV-2 spike protein derived from the original Wuhan strain. The immunoSEQ Assay was the method used to sequence TCRbeta CDR3 regions. After extraction, genomic DNA underwent amplification by bias-controlled multiplex PCR, followed by high-throughput sequencing. Per the source publication's procedure: To quantify the absolute abundance of each unique TCRbeta CDR3 region, sequences were collapsed and filtered. T cell fraction was estimated by normalization of TCRbeta template counts to usable DNA, with usable DNA being measured through amplification of reference genes present in all nucleated cells. Repertoire TCRs were annotated as SARS-CoV-2-specific when V gene, CDR3 amino acid sequence and J gene were exactly matched to a known reactive TCR set. The reference SARS-CoV-2 TCR set was derived from MIRA and filtered for enrichment in COVID-19-positive ImmuneCODE repertoires, a step that removed public or cross-reactive TCRs. Drawing on the MIRA antigens, annotated TCRs were analysed further at the level of specific ORF or position within ORF. Breadth was defined as the number of annotated unique rearrangements divided by the total number of unique productive rearrangements, and depth was defined as the summed frequency of the annotated unique rearrangements. Group comparisons of TCR breadth used two-sided Wilcoxon rank-sum tests. TCRdb re-hosts the immuneACCESS table, in-frame sequences only. Its copies lack some clones; in the studies checked, an unresolved V gene accounts for under half of them, and the cause for the rest is not known. The V and J calls and clone size were taken over from that table, and D and trimming were inferred from the DNA. Here the sample has about 680,000 clones; roughly 90% occur a single time. The top ten clones comprise roughly 1.5% of the sample.

Including the terminal cysteine and phenylalanine, the CDR3 comprises 15 residues. Only the CDR3 part of the read is kept: 45 bases, read in frame from the first base. The germline V gene (reference sequence) gives CDR1 as LNHDA and CDR2 as SQIVND. V is shortened by 5 bases, J by 2 bases, and the region joining them spans 12 bases. In the case of this clone: Its antigen is currently not known. No per-base quality is available; no much larger clone lies one base away.

Recombination linked TRBV19 to TRBJ2-2; no D gene call is confident. The sequence was obtained from a person between 18 and 65 years old who received the Ad26.COV2.S COVID-19 vaccine or a placebo. Sequencing was performed on peripheral blood, taken in a trial of Ad26.COV2.S vaccine versus placebo. The nucleotides read TGTGCCAGTAGTCTAAGGACGGCTAACACCGGGGAGCTGTTTTTT. It encodes CASSLRTANTGELFF. Reference TRBV19 and TRBJ2-2 genes cover what lies past the CDR3, so the full variable domain is DGGITQSPKYLFRKEGQNVTLSCEQNLNHDAMYWYRQDPGQGLRLIYYSQIVNDFQKGDIAEGYSVSREKKESFPLTVTSAQKNPTAFYLCASSLRTANTGELFFGEGSRLTVL.